The source of this T cell receptor (beta chain) is a study of shared clonotypes between healthy human individuals. Details on this clone: The same CDR3 also results from other DNA sequences found in this sample.

Trimming took 1 base from V and 0 from J, leaving 7 bases between them. The germline gives CDR1 MDHEN, CDR2 SYDVKM. The CDR3 sequence is 14 residues long. Assay: immunoSEQ multiplex PCR; the TCRdb copy retains only in-frame clones and omits some. This table has nearly 2 million clones, approximately 94% appearing once. Terminally differentiated effector memory CD45RA+ cells were excluded by CCR7 positive selection of CD45RO-negative cells. The clonotype originates from a man younger than 35 in good health. The sequencing input was naive CD8+ T cells sorted from blood. The genes are TRBV28 and TRBJ2-7; D remains unclear. The CDR3 region has the DNA TGTGCCAGCAGTTTATCAGTCAGCTCCTACGAGCAGTACTTC. Its translation: CASSLSVSSYEQYF. Variable domain in full (rest from reference TRBV28 and TRBJ2-7): DVKVTQSSRYLVKRTGEKVFLECVQDMDHENMFWYRQDPGLGLRLIYFSYDVKMKEKGDIPEGYSVSREKKERFSLILESASTNQTSMYLCASSLSVSSYEQYFGPGTRLTVT.